Shown below are 9 T cell receptor beta chains from a single sample sequenced in a study of cytomegalovirus exposure and HLA in healthy donors. A multiplex PCR was run with 60 Vbeta primers and 13 Jbeta primers. The protocol was immunoSEQ multiplex PCR, while the TCRdb copy is restricted to in-frame clones and leaves out a portion. Of 200,000 or so clones listed, around four fifths are singletons. The sequenced sample consisted of PBMCs. These receptors were collected from a male donor in good health and CMV-seronegative.

The count of this clone is one. The V call is TRBV9, the J call TRBJ2-1; TRBD2 aligns across 10 bases. The CDR3 loop spans 14 amino acids. V was clipped by 6 bases and J by 3 bases; unmatched bases: 3. From germline, CDR1 is SGDLS and CDR2 YYNGEE. CDR3 amino acids: CASTEREGYNEQFF. The DNA for the CDR3 is TGTGCCAGCACTGAGCGGGAGGGCTACAATGAGCAGTTCTTC.

This clone has more than one count but fewer than ten. This chain connects TRBV6-6 to TRBJ2-7; TRBD1 might be the D (5 bases). Germline-derived CDR1 and CDR2 are MNHNY and SVGAGI (reference sequence). This CDR3 comprises 14 residues. V dropped 7 bases and J dropped 2 bases, with 15 bases sitting between them. The CDR3 bases are TGTGCCAGCACCGACCGGCAGGGTGCCTACGAGCAGTACTTC. Amino acids: CASTDRQGAYEQYF.

The CDR3 is CASSLALESYNEQFF. CDR3 sequence (DNA): TGTGCCAGCAGCTTGGCACTAGAGTCCTACAATGAGCAGTTCTTC. The rearrangement joins TRBV5-4 to TRBJ2-1, with a possible D match to TRBD2 (5 bases). The germline V gene has CDR1 SGHNT and CDR2 YYREEE (reference sequence). V was pared by 0 bases and J by 1 base, with 8 bases between. There are 15 residues in the CDR3.

Only one count was recorded for this clone. V gene TRBV11-2 combines with J gene TRBJ2-4; D is possibly TRBD2 (6 bases). CDR3 length: 16 residues. The V gene lost 1 base and the J gene lost 0 bases, with 10 bases spanning the gap. Germline CDR1 is SGHAT and CDR2 is FQNNGV. CDR3 in amino acids: CASSLGTGLAKNIQYF. CDR3 in DNA: TGTGCCAGCAGCTTAGGTACGGGACTAGCCAAAAACATTCAGTACTTC.

V and J are TRBV28 and TRBJ2-3, with TRBD1 matching 8 bases. Germline V gene lookup returns CDR1 MDHEN and CDR2 SYDVKM. The CDR3 spans 16 residues. V lost 7 bases to trimming and J lost 4 bases; unmatched junction nucleotides: 13. CDR3 sequence reads: CASTFQGQGRSDTQYF. The CDR3 DNA reads as TGTGCCAGCACCTTCCAAGGACAGGGAAGGTCAGATACGCAGTATTTT.

The V gene is TRBV11-2, the J gene TRBJ2-7, with 8 bases fitting TRBD1. Germline V gives CDR1 SGHAT, CDR2 FQNNGV. This CDR3 region has 17 residues. V lost 1 base and J lost 2; bases outside the gene matches: 10. The CDR3 coding sequence is TGTGCCAGCAGCTTAGCTCCGCAGGGGGCGTACCCCTACGAGCAGTACTTC. Translating it yields CASSLAPQGAYPYEQYF.

The chain employs TRBV7-7 and TRBJ2-3, with TRBD2 matching 7 bases. Germline V gene sequence: CDR1 SSHAT, CDR2 FNYEAQ (reference sequence). CDR3 length: 13 residues. The CDR3 DNA reads as TGTGCTAGCGGGCGGGCCCCGCAAGATACGCAGTATTTT. Translated: CASGRAPQDTQYF.

This clone showed up just once. This sequence joins TRBV6-4 and TRBJ2-5; 10 bases align to TRBD2. The CDR3 extends over 21 amino acids. The V gene end was trimmed by 2 bases and the J gene end by 5 bases; junction bases not matched to a gene: 23. The germline V gene encodes CDR1 MRHNA and CDR2 SNTAGT. The CDR3 DNA follows: TGTGCCAGCAGTGACATTCTTATCCCACCTGGACTAGCGGAGAAGGAGGAGACCCAGTACTTC. Translating it yields CASSDILIPPGLAEKEETQYF.

Only a few counts were recorded for this clone. The chain has TRBV19 and TRBJ1-5; 9 bases align to TRBD1. CDR3 size: 16 residues. J gave up 4 bases and V 4 bases, and 8 bases lay outside the gene matches. Germline CDR1 and CDR2: LNHDA and SQIVND (reference sequence). CDR3: CASSTRTGAGNQPQHF. The CDR3 DNA follows: TGTGCCAGTAGTACCCGGACAGGGGCTGGGAATCAGCCCCAGCATTTT. The variable domain in full, completed from reference TRBV19 and TRBJ1-5, reads DGGITQSPKYLFRKEGQNVTLSCEQNLNHDAMYWYRQDPGQGLRLIYYSQIVNDFQKGDIAEGYSVSREKKESFPLTVTSAQKNPTAFYLCASSTRTGAGNQPQHFGDGTRLSIL.